This T cell receptor (beta chain) comes out of a study of blood T cell repertoires in COVID-19. Turning to the study itself: The cDNA or gDNA used as material had been derived from T cells, B-cell-depleted T cells, or PBMCs.

Germline V gives CDR1 LNHNV, CDR2 YYDKDF (reference sequence). Unmatched junction bases numbered 5, after V lost 4 bases and J lost 4 bases. The CDR3 has 15 amino acids. Participants were aged about 18 to 100 years, lived in about two dozen US areas, and enrolled virtually. Assay: immunoSEQ multiplex PCR; the TCRdb copy retains only in-frame clones and omits some. The sample contains fewer than 250,000 clones, approximately 86% of which appear only once. J is TRBJ2-2 and V is TRBV15; 8 bases line up with TRBD2. The material sequenced was PBMCs or T cells enriched from blood (not recorded which). The source is a woman aged 50 to 60 with acute COVID-19. The CDR3 here is CATSIGGRLTGELFF. CDR3 DNA sequence: TGTGCCACCAGCATTGGCGGGAGGCTCACCGGGGAGCTGTTTTTT. The full variable domain, in which reference TRBV15 and TRBJ2-2 provide the parts outside the CDR3, is DAMVIQNPRYQVTQFGKPVTLSCSQTLNHNVMYWYQQKSSQAPKLLFHYYDKDFNNEADTPDNFQSRRPNTSFCFLDIRSPGLGDTAMYLCATSIGGRLTGELFFGEGSRLTVL.